These T cell receptor beta chains were read from a single sample in a study of shared clonotypes between healthy human individuals. Produced via immunoSEQ multiplex PCR; TCRdb's table is partial and in-frame only. The data contain some 1 million clones, around 76% of them singletons. The sequenced material came from memory CD4+ T cells sorted from blood. These TCRs come from a man aged 18 to 30 in good health. CDR3s include the opening cysteine and the closing phenylalanine or tryptophan. A D gene is named only where the DNA matches it firmly. Size values are once, few and many counts, or a class for expanded clones, and some rows have none.

d_call | j_call | v_call | clone_size | cdr3_nt | cdr3_aa
TRBD1 | TRBJ2-1 | TRBV10-3 | NA | TGTGCCATCACTACCGGGACAGGGGAACGCAATGAGCAGTTCTTC | CAITTGTGERNEQFF
NA | TRBJ1-1 | TRBV30 | NA | TGTGCCTGGACTATCCGAGGGCTCTTTGGTGGCCTAGCGAACACTGAAGCTTTCTTT | CAWTIRGLFGGLANTEAFF
NA | TRBJ1-3 | TRBV19 | NA | TGTGCCAGTAGTTCCGGACAGAGCTCTGGAAACACCATATATTTT | CASSSGQSSGNTIYF
TRBD1 | TRBJ2-3 | TRBV12-5 | NA | TGTGCTAGTGGTTCGGGACAGGGGATCACAGATACGCAGTATTTT | CASGSGQGITDTQYF
NA | TRBJ2-3 | TRBV4-1 | NA | TGCGCCAGCAGCCAAGAAGCAGGTGAGGTTGGGACGCAGTATTTT | CASSQEAGEVGTQYF
NA | TRBJ2-7 | TRBV30 | few | TGTGCCTGGAGTGTCAAGGGACCGTCCTACGAGCAGTACTTC | CAWSVKGPSYEQYF
NA | TRBJ1-2 | TRBV18 | few | TGTGCCAGCTCACAAGGGGGTGGCTACACCTTC | CASSQGGGYTF
NA | TRBJ2-3 | TRBV5-4 | NA | TGTGCCAGCAGCTTGATTTCTGAGGGTACGCAGTATTTT | CASSLISEGTQYF
TRBD1 | TRBJ2-7 | TRBV10-3 | few | TGTGCCATCAAAGGGGGCACCTACGAGCAGTACTTC | CAIKGGTYEQYF
NA | TRBJ1-1 | TRBV2 | NA | TGTGCCAGCAGATCCCCCTACTCGAACACTGAAGCTTTCTTT | CASRSPYSNTEAFF
NA | TRBJ1-5 | TRBV11-2 | NA | TGTGCCAGCAGCCTGACAGGTACCGTGGGCAATCAGCCCCAGCATTTT | CASSLTGTVGNQPQHF
TRBD1 | TRBJ1-5 | TRBV7-2 | NA | TGTGCCAGCAGCCCTGGACAGGGAAATCAGCCCCAGCATTTT | CASSPGQGNQPQHF
NA | TRBJ1-2 | TRBV11-1 | NA | TGTGCCAGCGGCAGGGACACCTATGGCTACACCTTC | CASGRDTYGYTF
NA | TRBJ1-2 | TRBV4-1 | few | TGCGCCAGCAGCCAATACGGGACGAGGGGCCTTTATGGCTACACCTTC | CASSQYGTRGLYGYTF
TRBD2 | TRBJ2-7 | TRBV28 | NA | TGTGCCAGCAGCGGCGTTGGGGGAGGGGACTACGAGCAGTACTTC | CASSGVGGGDYEQYF
NA | TRBJ1-2 | TRBV4-1 | NA | TGCGCCAGCAGCCAGCCGCAGACGTCAGCTAACTATGGCTACACCTTC | CASSQPQTSANYGYTF
NA | TRBJ2-7 | TRBV28 | few | TGTGCCAGCAGTTTGGGGGTCCACTCCTACGAGCAGTACTTC | CASSLGVHSYEQYF
NA | TRBJ2-2 | TRBV7-9 | NA | TGTGCCAGCAGCTTAGCGGTGGGGGGCACCGGGGAGCTGTTTTTT | CASSLAVGGTGELFF
NA | TRBJ2-5 | TRBV9 | few | TGTGCCAGCAGCGGAACACAGGTGCTGGGGGAGACCCAGTACTTC | CASSGTQVLGETQYF
NA | TRBJ1-3 | TRBV9 | once | TGTGCCAGCAGCGTAGGACAGTTCGGCTCTGGAAACACCATATATTTT | CASSVGQFGSGNTIYF
TRBD2 | TRBJ2-1 | TRBV4-3 | NA | TGCGCCAGCAGCCAGGGACTACTTACCTACAATGAGCAGTTCTTC | CASSQGLLTYNEQFF
TRBD1 | TRBJ1-2 | TRBV2 | NA | TGTGCCAGCAGTCCCTTTCCGGGACAGGGGGCCTATGGCTACACCTTC | CASSPFPGQGAYGYTF
NA | TRBJ1-3 | TRBV14 | NA | TGTGCCAGCAGCCAAGATCGAAGGTTGGGGGGCTCTGGAAACACCATATATTTT | CASSQDRRLGGSGNTIYF
TRBD1 | TRBJ1-6 | TRBV5-8 | NA | TGTGCCAGCAGCACCGACAGGGACAATTCACCCCTCCACTTT | CASSTDRDNSPLHF
TRBD2 | TRBJ2-3 | TRBV5-1 | NA | TGCGCCAGCAGCCTACCAGCGGGAGGGCCCTCAGATACGCAGTATTTT | CASSLPAGGPSDTQYF
NA | TRBJ1-1 | TRBV6-6 | few | TGTGCCAGCGGGGCACCCCGGGACACTGAAGCTTTCTTT | CASGAPRDTEAFF
NA | TRBJ2-7 | TRBV2 | NA | TGTGCCAGCAGCTTTTCCAGGGTTTCCCACGAGCAGTACTTC | CASSFSRVSHEQYF
NA | TRBJ1-5 | TRBV19 | NA | TGTGCCAGTAGTAGGGATTATCAGCCCCAGCATTTT | CASSRDYQPQHF
NA | TRBJ1-2 | TRBV25-1 | NA | TGTGCCAGCAGTGCACAGGGTCACTATGGCTACACCTTC | CASSAQGHYGYTF
NA | TRBJ2-5 | TRBV6-5 | NA | TGTGCCAGCAGTACACCCAGGGGTCTGAAAGAGACCCAGTACTTC | CASSTPRGLKETQYF
TRBD1 | TRBJ2-3 | TRBV11-2 | NA | TGTGCCAGCAGCCATTCCGGGACAGGGTGGACAGATACGCAGTATTTT | CASSHSGTGWTDTQYF
TRBD2 | TRBJ2-1 | TRBV7-2 | NA | TGTGCCAGCAGCCCCCGGGGAGCGGGAGGGCCGTCAAATGAGCAGTTCTTC | CASSPRGAGGPSNEQFF
NA | TRBJ1-5 | TRBV19 | many | TGTGCCTCCTCGGGGGAGCCAGCAGTTCAGCCCCAGCATTTT | CASSGEPAVQPQHF
NA | TRBJ2-3 | TRBV5-6 | few | TGTGCCAGCACCCGGGAGACCACAGATACGCAGTATTTT | CASTRETTDTQYF
NA | TRBJ2-7 | TRBV5-1 | NA | TGCGCCAGCAGCTCTCATGGCGAGCAGTACTTC | CASSSHGEQYF
NA | TRBJ2-2 | TRBV5-1 | NA | TGCGCCAGCAGCTTTTCCCTGCGGGGCACCGGGGAGCTGTTTTTT | CASSFSLRGTGELFF
NA | TRBJ2-6 | TRBV5-4 | NA | TGTGCCAGCAGCAAAAACAGGGTGGCTGGGGCCAACGTCCTGACTTTC | CASSKNRVAGANVLTF
NA | TRBJ1-6 | TRBV7-8 | NA | TGTGCCAGCAGCTTAAGGGGACAACGAAATTCACCCCTCCACTTT | CASSLRGQRNSPLHF
TRBD1 | TRBJ1-5 | TRBV28 | NA | TGTGCCAGCAGCTCGGGACAGGGGATTAGCAATCAGCCCCAGCATTTT | CASSSGQGISNQPQHF
NA | TRBJ1-3 | TRBV19 | NA | TGTGCCAGTAGTATAGCCCCAGGGCGGCGGACCTCTGGAAACACCATATATTTT | CASSIAPGRRTSGNTIYF
TRBD2 | TRBJ2-3 | TRBV18 | NA | TGTGCCAGCTCACCGCAGAAGGGCCTAGCGGGAACAGATACGCAGTATTTT | CASSPQKGLAGTDTQYF
NA | TRBJ1-3 | TRBV19 | NA | TGTGCCAGTAGTATTCGCGCTGGAAACACCATATATTTT | CASSIRAGNTIYF
TRBD1 | TRBJ2-2 | TRBV7-2 | NA | TGTGCCTCGCAGGACAGGGAGTTTACCGGGGAGCTGTTTTTT | CASQDREFTGELFF
TRBD1 | TRBJ2-2 | TRBV6-1 | NA | TGTGCCAGCAGCACCACAGGGGCCGGGGAGCTGTTTTTT | CASSTTGAGELFF
TRBD2 | TRBJ2-4 | TRBV30 | NA | TGTGCCTGCGGGGGGGAGGGCAAAAACATTCAGTACTTC | CACGGEGKNIQYF
TRBD1 | TRBJ2-1 | TRBV7-9 | NA | TGTGCCAGCAGCTTAGGTCCCGGACAGGCCGGACCCTACAATGAGCAGTTCTTC | CASSLGPGQAGPYNEQFF
TRBD1 | TRBJ1-1 | TRBV20-1 | NA | TGCGCCGGGGACAGGGGGACTGAAGCTTTCTTT | CAGDRGTEAFF
NA | TRBJ2-7 | TRBV5-4 | few | TGTGCCAGCAGCTCCGGGCCCTGGGCCTACGAGCAGTACTTC | CASSSGPWAYEQYF
NA | TRBJ1-5 | TRBV23-1 | NA | TGCGCCAGCAGTCAATCGGCAGACAAGTCACTTCAGCCCCAGCATTTT | CASSQSADKSLQPQHF
NA | TRBJ1-1 | TRBV9 | NA | TGTGCCAGCAGCGTAGAGGGCTTCGCCGAAGCTTTCTTT | CASSVEGFAEAFF
TRBD2 | TRBJ2-5 | TRBV9 | many | TGTGCCAGCAGCTCCGGACTAGCGTTTCAAGAGACCCAGTACTTC | CASSSGLAFQETQYF
TRBD1 | TRBJ2-1 | TRBV11-3 | NA | TGTGCCAGCAGCTTGGGACAGGGGATGGAGGATGAGCAGTTCTTC | CASSLGQGMEDEQFF
NA | TRBJ2-2 | TRBV6-1 | NA | TGTGCCAGCAGTTCAGGGTGGGACACCGGGGAGCTGTTTTTT | CASSSGWDTGELFF
NA | TRBJ1-2 | TRBV5-4 | once | TGTGCCAGCAGTTTTGACGGCAACTATGGCTACACCTTC | CASSFDGNYGYTF
TRBD2 | TRBJ2-5 | TRBV11-2 | NA | TGTGCCAGCAGCACCGGGACTAGCGGGGGGGCCTCGGAGACCCAGTACTTC | CASSTGTSGGASETQYF